One and the same sample provided the 24 T cell receptor beta chains below, sequenced in a study of OX40 agonist ivuxolimab in advanced cancers. Sequencing was performed with immunoSEQ multiplex PCR; in TCRdb, only in-frame clones are kept and a portion is missing. The sample includes 55,000 to 65,000 clones, 85% to 90% seen only once; the top ten take less than 2%. Sequencing was performed on CD4+ or CD8+ T cells sorted from blood, taken in a trial of the OX40 agonist ivuxolimab. The source of these receptors is an adult with an advanced solid tumor such as melanoma, head and neck, liver or kidney cancer.

CDR3 in amino acids: CASSGGTLTSGNTIYF. CDR3 sequence (DNA): TGCGCCAGCAGTGGGGGGACCCTAACTTCGGGAAACACCATATATTTT. The J gene is TRBJ1-3, the V gene TRBV10-1, with D perhaps TRBD1 (5 bases). The V end lost 4 bases, the J end lost 4 bases, and 17 bases lay between the germline ends. In germline, CDR1 is WNHNN, CDR2 SYGVQD (reference sequence). The CDR3 spans 16 residues.

CDR3 sequence reads: CASSSPLSGRARDTQYF. Here the CDR3 DNA reads TGTGCCAGCAGTTCCCCCCTTAGCGGGAGGGCTAGAGATACGCAGTATTTT. This chain joins TRBV28 and TRBJ2-3, with 11 nucleotides matching TRBD2. The trim removed 4 bases at V and 5 bases at J, leaving 11 bases unmatched. Germline V gene lookup returns CDR1 MDHEN and CDR2 SYDVKM. The CDR3 runs 17 residues. The full variable domain, rest sourced from reference TRBV28 and TRBJ2-3, is DVKVTQSSRYLVKRTGEKVFLECVQDMDHENMFWYRQDPGLGLRLIYFSYDVKMKEKGDIPEGYSVSREKKERFSLILESASTNQTSMYLCASSSPLSGRARDTQYFGPGTRLTVL.

This rearrangement joins TRBV6-1 to TRBJ2-1, with 7 positions matching TRBD2. Trimming at V came to 8 bases and at J to 7 bases, leaving 14 bases not matched to a gene. This CDR3 spans 15 amino acids. Germline V gene data show CDR1 as MNHNS and CDR2 as SASEGT. CDR3 in amino acids: CASFPGGGAPNEQFF. The CDR3 DNA sequence: TGTGCCAGCTTCCCGGGCGGGGGAGCGCCTAATGAGCAGTTCTTC.

The CDR3 sequence is CASSPAGNYGYTF. CDR3 DNA sequence: TGTGCCAGCAGCCCCGCGGGCAACTATGGCTACACCTTC. The gene calls are TRBV11-2 and TRBJ1-2; the D is unclear. V lost 5 bases and J lost 2, with 9 bases in between. Germline CDR1 and CDR2: SGHAT and FQNNGV. This CDR3 is 13 amino acids long. Full variable domain (remainder filled in from reference TRBV11-2 and TRBJ1-2): EAGVAQSPRYKIIEKRQSVAFWCNPISGHATLYWYQQILGQGPKLLIQFQNNGVVDDSQLPKDRFSAERLKGVDSTLKIQPAKLEDSAVYLCASSPAGNYGYTFGSGTRLTVV.

A word on this clone: A read error may account for a junction end that differs from germline. Other DNA sequences from this sample encode an identical CDR3 as well. Written as DNA, the CDR3 is TGCGCCAGCAGTTTGGACGGGTTTAATCAGCCCCAGCATTTT. This sequence encodes CASSLDGFNQPQHF. The V call is TRBV5-1, the J call TRBJ1-5; D is ambiguous. From germline, CDR1 is SGHRS and CDR2 YFSETQ. There are 14 residues in the CDR3.

The CDR3 sequence: CASRPGQGNQPQHF. CDR3 nucleotide sequence: TGTGCCAGCAGACCCGGACAGGGAAATCAGCCCCAGCATTTT. The chain links TRBV28 to TRBJ1-5; 8 nucleotides line up with TRBD1. V trimming: 6 bases; J trimming: 4 bases; junction bases outside the gene matches: 5. The CDR3 is made up of 14 amino acids. The germline V gene encodes CDR1 MDHEN and CDR2 SYDVKM.

V is TRBV7-2 and J is TRBJ1-5, with no clear D. The V and J ends lost 4 bases and 3 bases respectively, with 7 bases between them. The CDR3 has 13 amino acids. Germline V gene sequence: CDR1 SGHTA, CDR2 FQGNSA. The CDR3: CASSSWYNQPQHF. The CDR3, as DNA: TGTGCCAGCAGCTCCTGGTACAATCAGCCCCAGCATTTT.

V usage is TRBV6-1 and J usage is TRBJ2-1, with 9 bases matching TRBD1. The length of the CDR3 is 17 residues. V dropped 2 bases and J dropped 7; count of bases not matched to a gene: 12. Germline V lookup: CDR1 MNHNS, CDR2 SASEGT. The CDR3 region is CASSERSGTGRVNEQFF. CDR3 coding DNA: TGTGCCAGCAGTGAAAGATCCGGGACAGGGCGAGTTAATGAGCAGTTCTTC.

The chain couples TRBV5-1 to TRBJ2-6; D possibly corresponds to TRBD1 (5 bases). The CDR3 is made up of 17 amino acids. Trimming cost V 3 bases and J 8 bases, with 21 bases left between them. CDR1 SGHRS and CDR2 YFSETQ come from the germline V gene. The CDR3 bases are TGCGCCAGCAGCTCCTGGCCCTCAGGGCCCAAGCCCAACGTCCTGACTTTC. Its protein is CASSSWPSGPKPNVLTF.

The V gene is TRBV5-1, the J gene TRBJ1-2, with D perhaps matching TRBD1 (5 bases). The germline V gene encodes CDR1 SGHRS and CDR2 YFSETQ. The CDR3 loop spans 15 amino acids. V was trimmed by 4 bases and J by 2 bases, leaving 15 bases between them. CDR3 sequence: CASSPDTLDNYGYTF. Here the CDR3 DNA reads TGCGCCAGCAGCCCGGACACCTTAGACAACTATGGCTACACCTTC.

This chain uses TRBV7-2 with TRBJ2-7; D ambiguous. This CDR3 is built from 14 residues. Germline CDR1 SGHTA, CDR2 FQGNSA. Trimming shortened V by 1 base and J by 2 bases, and 9 bases separated the two germline ends. CDR3 loop: CASSLVLGTYEQYF. DNA for the CDR3: TGTGCCAGCAGCTTAGTGTTGGGAACCTACGAGCAGTACTTC.

The chain uses TRBV6-6 and TRBJ2-2; D possibly matches TRBD1 or TRBD2 (5 bases each). This CDR3 contains 15 residues. Trimming took 6 bases from V and 2 from J, leaving 13 bases between them. Germline lookup yields CDR1 MNHNY and CDR2 SVGAGI (reference sequence). The CDR3 coding sequence is TGTGCCAGCAGAACGGGACCTTTAAACACCGGGGAGCTGTTTTTT. It is translated as CASRTGPLNTGELFF.

The V gene is TRBV6-1, the J gene TRBJ1-1, with D unclear. Germline CDR1 and CDR2: MNHNS and SASEGT. V shed 6 bases and J shed 4 bases, with 6 bases lying between them. This CDR3 contains 11 residues. In nucleotides, the CDR3 is TGTGCCAGCAGCCAAATCACTGAAGCTTTCTTT. The encoded protein is CASSQITEAFF.

This sequence joins TRBV2 and TRBJ2-5, with TRBD1 identical over 7 bases. V lost 5 bases and J lost 2; bases outside the gene matches: 2. The germline gives CDR1 SNHLY, CDR2 FYNNEI. The CDR3 contains 13 residues. As DNA, the CDR3 is TGTGCCAGCAGTCGACAGGGTCAAGAGACCCAGTACTTC. Protein sequence: CASSRQGQETQYF.

The chain combines TRBV14 with TRBJ2-7; a weak D match, TRBD1 (6 bases). V was pared by 5 bases and J by 4 bases, with 21 bases between. Germline lookup yields CDR1 SGHDN and CDR2 FVKESK. The CDR3 covers 16 residues. The CDR3 loop is CASSLPGHRGVYEQYF. The CDR3 DNA reads TGTGCCAGCAGCTTGCCGGGACACCGAGGAGTGTACGAGCAGTACTTC.

V gene TRBV28 combines with J gene TRBJ2-5; D not resolved. Germline values: CDR1 MDHEN, CDR2 SYDVKM. The length of the CDR3 is 11 residues. Trimming took 3 bases from V and 5 from J, leaving 4 bases between them. This CDR3 reads CASSFFETQYF. CDR3 nucleotide sequence: TGTGCCAGCAGTTTCTTCGAGACCCAGTACTTC.

V gene TRBV28 combines with J gene TRBJ1-1; 10 bases align to TRBD1. CDR1 is MDHEN, CDR2 SYDVKM, per germline. V lost 5 bases to trimming and J lost 3 bases; unmatched junction nucleotides: 6. The CDR3 covers 15 residues. This CDR3 reads CASSTGGTGDTEAFF. DNA for the CDR3: TGTGCCAGCAGTACCGGTGGGACAGGGGACACTGAAGCTTTCTTT.

The chain recombines TRBV6-5 with TRBJ2-1; D perhaps matches TRBD2 (7 bases). The CDR3 sequence is 15 residues long. Trimming took off 0 bases at V and 7 bases at J, with 13 bases between the two ends. Germline CDR1 reads MNHEY; CDR2 reads SVGAGI. In DNA form, the CDR3 reads TGTGCCAGCAGTTACTCTTGGGGGGGCGAAAATGAGCAGTTCTTC. Translated, it gives CASSYSWGGENEQFF.

V and J are TRBV28 and TRBJ2-2; 8 nucleotides agree with TRBD1. V lost 2 bases and J lost 5; bases outside the gene matches: 10. The length of the CDR3 is 17 residues. The germline gives CDR1 MDHEN, CDR2 SYDVKM. CDR3 loop: CASSLPRTGSRTGELFF. The DNA of the CDR3 is TGTGCCAGCAGTTTACCTAGGACAGGGAGTCGTACCGGGGAGCTGTTTTTT.

This clone was recorded once. This chain links TRBV28 with TRBJ2-1; perhaps D is TRBD1 or TRBD2 (6 bases each). Germline assignment: CDR1 MDHEN and CDR2 SYDVKM. This CDR3 has 16 residues. Trimming removed 2 bases from V and 8 bases from J, with 19 bases in between. The CDR3 nucleotides are TGTGCCAGCAGTTTACAGGCGGGACACCCCACGTATGAGCAGTTCTTC. This translates into CASSLQAGHPTYEQFF.

The gene calls are TRBV7-9 and TRBJ1-3, with a tentative D call TRBD1 (6 bases). Per the germline V gene, CDR1 is SEHNR and CDR2 is FQNEAQ (reference sequence). The CDR3 covers 15 residues. V lost 2 bases and J 1 base, leaving 9 bases between the germline ends. DNA for the CDR3: TGTGCCAGCAGCTTAACTACAGGGTCTGGAAACACCATATATTTT. It translates to CASSLTTGSGNTIYF.

The gene calls are TRBV25-1 and TRBJ2-5; D not resolved. V lost 3 bases and J lost 13, with 30 bases in between. This CDR3 comprises 17 residues. Germline V gene data show CDR1 as MGHDK and CDR2 as SYGVNS. Here the CDR3 reads CASSDPINRFQTCPPYF. CDR3 DNA sequence: TGTGCCAGCAGTGATCCCATCAACCGTTTCCAGACTTGCCCCCCGTACTTC.

The chain couples TRBV9 to TRBJ2-3; D may be TRBD2 (5 bases). Trimming stripped 4 bases from V and 1 base from J, with 16 bases between. The CDR3 runs 16 residues. CDR1 is SGDLS and CDR2 is YYNGEE in the germline V gene. The CDR3 region is CASSPLAGIGTDTQYF. Written as DNA, the CDR3 is TGTGCCAGCAGCCCACTCGCGGGTATTGGCACAGATACGCAGTATTTT. The entire variable domain, with the rest obtained from reference TRBV9 and TRBJ2-3, is as follows: DSGVTQTPKHLITATGQRVTLRCSPRSGDLSVYWYQQSLDQGLQFLIQYYNGEERAKGNILERFSAQQFPDLHSELNLSSLELGDSALYFCASSPLAGIGTDTQYFGPGTRLTVL.

This clone came up once. The chain recombines TRBV28 with TRBJ2-3; 8 bases fit TRBD1. Per germline, CDR1 MDHEN and CDR2 SYDVKM. The CDR3 is made up of 16 amino acids. The V and J ends lost 4 bases and 2 bases, in that order; junction bases with no gene match: 8. The CDR3 sequence is CASSSLGQVFTDTQYF. DNA of the CDR3: TGTGCCAGCAGTTCCCTGGGACAGGTCTTCACAGATACGCAGTATTTT.